This T cell receptor beta chain was found in a study of cytomegalovirus exposure and HLA in healthy donors. The overall study: Some 85 million unique TCRs, all from HLA-typed donors, were included in an early release of the data.

Germline V gene data show CDR1 as SGHRS and CDR2 as YFSETQ. With 3 bases clipped from V and 0 bases from J, the junction kept 12 bases outside the gene matches. The CDR3 runs 19 residues. Primers for the PCR totalled 60 Vbeta and 13 Jbeta. Some clones are missing from TCRdb's copy, which holds only in-frame ones; the method was immunoSEQ multiplex PCR. This sample yields about 140,000 clones, of which 60% to 80% are seen a single time; approximately 1.5% belongs to the top ten. The sample was PBMCs. The genes are TRBV5-1 and TRBJ1-2; TRBD1 agrees at 12 bases. The origin of this receptor is a female donor in good health and CMV-seronegative. The CDR3 nucleotides are TGCGCCAGCAGCTCCGGGACAGGGGGCCCATTTTTACCTAACTATGGCTACACCTTC. It codes for CASSSGTGGPFLPNYGYTF. Full variable domain (rest looked up from reference TRBV5-1 and TRBJ1-2): KAGVTQTPRYLIKTRGQQVTLSCSPISGHRSVSWYQQTPGQGLQFLFEYFSETQRNKGNFPGRFSGRQFSNSRSEMNVSTLELGDSALYLCASSSGTGGPFLPNYGYTFGSGTRLTVV.